The 20 T cell receptor beta chains in this list originate from one sample, sequenced in a study of T cells after posttransplantation cyclophosphamide. Sampled 1 year posttransplant, controls received myeloablative marrow transplants, methotrexate and a calcineurin inhibitor. Profiling relied on immunoSEQ multiplex PCR, and the TCRdb table lists in-frame clones only, not all of them. The sample shows about 22,000 clones, approximately 88% of them seen only once. The starting material was PBMCs, obtained after an allogeneic stem cell transplant with a calcineurin inhibitor and methotrexate. The receptors stem from a female patient aged 45-65 years who received an allogeneic stem cell transplant from an unrelated donor, was CMV-positive, and had chronic GVHD only. Some T cells may have come from the graft donor.

CDR3 region: CASSLDSAYEQYF. The CDR3 region has the DNA TGTGCCAGCAGCTTAGACAGTGCCTACGAGCAGTACTTC. The rearrangement links TRBV7-3 to TRBJ2-7, with a tentative D call TRBD1 (5 bases). V lost 2 bases to trimming and J lost 2 bases, with 7 bases between them. This CDR3 contains 13 residues. CDR1 and CDR2 (germline): SGHTA, FQGTGA.

The V and J genes are TRBV10-3 and TRBJ2-7; D remains ambiguous. The CDR3 is 13 residues long. Germline values: CDR1 ENHRY, CDR2 SYGVKD. Deletions cut 6 bases from V and 7 bases from J, with 16 bases between. CDR3 in DNA: TGTGCCATCAGCTCCCTGTCCGGCGGAGAGCAGTACTTC. Translation: CAISSLSGGEQYF.

The chain links TRBV4-1 to TRBJ2-7; TRBD2 agrees at 14 bases. V shed 1 base, J shed 5 bases, and the junction held 7 bases outside the gene matches. CDR3 length: 17 residues. CDR1 MGHRA and CDR2 YSYEKL come from the germline V gene. The CDR3 here is CASSQGGGLAGVDEQYF. Here the CDR3 DNA reads TGCGCCAGCAGCCAAGGGGGGGGACTAGCGGGAGTAGACGAGCAGTACTTC.

The chain recombines TRBV18 with TRBJ2-5, with 7 bases aligning to TRBD2. CDR1 and CDR2 from the germline V gene are KGHSH and LQKENI. The CDR3 spans 15 residues. J lost 4 bases, V lost 3 bases, and 8 bases had no gene match. Here the CDR3 reads CASSPAGRAGETQYF. CDR3 sequence (DNA): TGTGCCAGCTCACCGGCAGGGAGGGCGGGAGAGACCCAGTACTTC.

The gene calls are TRBV29-1 and TRBJ1-1; 9 bases are a match to TRBD1. The CDR3 consists of 12 residues. The germline gives CDR1 SQVTM, CDR2 ANQGSEA. J was trimmed by 6 bases and V by 6 bases; bases with no gene match: 5. DNA for the CDR3: TGCAGCGTAGGGGACAGGGAAGCTGAAGCTTTCTTT. Translation: CSVGDREAEAFF.

Written as DNA, the CDR3 is TGTGCCAGCAGACTAGCGGGATGGGGGGAGACCCAGTACTTC. This gives the protein CASRLAGWGETQYF. The chain couples TRBV5-6 to TRBJ2-5; 10 bases are a match to TRBD2. The germline V gene has CDR1 SGHDT and CDR2 YYEEEE. The V gene end was trimmed by 5 bases and the J gene end by 5 bases; junction bases not matched to a gene: 6. The CDR3 consists of 14 residues.

In its sample, this clone was seen once. CDR3 in DNA: TGTGCCAGCAGCCGTAGGACAGGGGACACAGATACGCAGTATTTT. Its translation: CASSRRTGDTDTQYF. The chain recombines TRBV2 with TRBJ2-3; TRBD1 matches at 9 bases. Germline CDR1 SNHLY, CDR2 FYNNEI. Trimming removed 6 bases from V and 2 bases from J; junction bases left unmatched: 6. The CDR3 runs 15 residues. The whole variable domain, remainder taken from reference TRBV2 and TRBJ2-3, is EPEVTQTPSHQVTQMGQEVILRCVPISNHLYFYWYRQILGQKVEFLVSFYNNEISEKSEIFDDQFSVERPDGSNFTLKIRSTKLEDSAMYFCASSRRTGDTDTQYFGPGTRLTVL.

The chain joins TRBV10-1 to TRBJ1-1, with a tentative D call TRBD1 (6 bases). V lost 10 bases and J 6 bases, leaving 12 bases between the germline ends. Germline-derived CDR1 and CDR2 are WNHNN and SYGVQD (reference sequence). CDR3 length: 11 amino acids. CDR3 DNA sequence: TGCGCCATTAAGCAGGGGCCTGAAGCTTTCTTT. It yields the protein CAIKQGPEAFF.

The chain uses TRBV7-2 and TRBJ2-3, with 7 bases lining up with TRBD2. CDR1 is SGHTA and CDR2 is FQGNSA in the germline V gene. This CDR3 has 15 residues. V trimming: 0 bases; J trimming: 5 bases; junction bases outside the gene matches: 5. The CDR3, as DNA: TGTGCCAGCAGCTTAGCGGGAGGGGCCCTAGATACGCAGTATTTT. Its protein product is CASSLAGGALDTQYF. Full variable domain (rest looked up from reference TRBV7-2 and TRBJ2-3): GAGVSQSPSNKVTEKGKDVELRCDPISGHTALYWYRQSLGQGLEFLIYFQGNSAPDKSGLPSDRFSAERTGGSVSTLTIQRTQQEDSAVYLCASSLAGGALDTQYFGPGTRLTVL.

The J gene is TRBJ1-2, the V gene TRBV28, with 8 bases that match TRBD1. V lost 5 bases and J lost 8; bases outside the gene matches: 10. Germline CDR1 MDHEN, CDR2 SYDVKM. The CDR3 runs 14 residues. The CDR3 is CASSRPRGRGGYTF. For the CDR3, the DNA is TGTGCCAGCAGTCGACCCAGGGGGCGGGGGGGCTACACCTTC.

This chain connects TRBV6-5 to TRBJ1-5; the match to TRBD1 covers 9 bases. The length of the CDR3 is 15 residues. J lost 1 base, V lost 6 bases, and 4 bases had no gene match. Germline V gene lookup returns CDR1 MNHEY and CDR2 SVGAGI. Here the CDR3 reads CASSRDRASNQPQHF. The CDR3 region has the DNA TGTGCCAGCAGCCGGGACAGGGCGAGCAATCAGCCCCAGCATTTT.

The J gene is TRBJ2-5, the V gene TRBV5-4; 8 bases line up with TRBD2. Trimming at V came to 0 bases and at J to 4 bases, leaving 8 bases not matched to a gene. This CDR3 region has 16 residues. Looked up from germline, CDR1 is SGHNT and CDR2 is YYREEE (reference sequence). The CDR3 region is CASSLVTGGPPETQYF. CDR3 sequence (DNA): TGTGCCAGCAGCTTGGTGACGGGAGGGCCGCCAGAGACCCAGTACTTC.

This clone has a single count. The chain carries TRBV4-1 and TRBJ2-7, with D perhaps matching TRBD2 (6 bases). Germline CDR1 MGHRA, CDR2 YSYEKL. The CDR3 totals 15 residues. V gave up 4 bases and J gave up 1 base, with 14 bases separating them. CDR3 sequence: CASSRPAGTSYEQYF. CDR3 bases: TGCGCCAGCAGCCGACCCGCCGGGACTTCCTACGAGCAGTACTTC.

The count of this clone is one. This chain links TRBV5-5 with TRBJ1-5; D is perhaps TRBD1 (5 bases). The V gene lost 2 bases and the J gene lost 5 bases, with 8 bases spanning the gap. The CDR3 has 13 residues. The germline V gene encodes CDR1 SGHKS and CDR2 YYEKEE (reference sequence). CDR3 nucleotide sequence: TGTGCCAGCAGCTTTGACAGCGATCAGCCCCAGCATTTT. Translated: CASSFDSDQPQHF.

V gene TRBV6-5 combines with J gene TRBJ2-7; 8 bases are shared with TRBD2. CDR3 length equals 16 residues. The germline V gene has CDR1 MNHEY and CDR2 SVGAGI. The V segment lost 2 bases and the J segment 4 bases; nucleotides outside the gene matches: 10. As DNA, the CDR3 is TGTGCCAGCAGTTACACGACGGGACTAGTTTTTTACGAGCAGTACTTC. This translates into CASSYTTGLVFYEQYF.

The CDR3 DNA follows: TGTGCCAGCAGCCCCCGAGTGGCTAGCGGGAGCTTGAATGAGCAGTTCTTC. It codes for CASSPRVASGSLNEQFF. The chain is built from TRBV27 and TRBJ2-1; 10 bases align to TRBD2. The CDR3 contains 17 residues. CDR1 and CDR2 from the germline V gene are MNHEY and SMNVEV (reference sequence). V lost 6 bases and J lost 7; bases outside the gene matches: 15.

The V gene is TRBV29-1, the J gene TRBJ1-5, with TRBD1 matching over 7 bases. V trimming: 7 bases; J trimming: 1 base; junction bases outside the gene matches: 4. The CDR3 extends over 13 amino acids. CDR1 SQVTM and CDR2 ANQGSEA come from the germline V gene. The DNA of the CDR3 is TGCAGCGCCGGGACAGCGAGCAATCAGCCCCAGCATTTT. Protein sequence: CSAGTASNQPQHF. The variable domain in full, completed from reference TRBV29-1 and TRBJ1-5, reads SAVISQKPSRDICQRGTSLTIQCQVDSQVTMMFWYRQQPGQSLTLIATANQGSEATYESGFVIDKFPISRPNLTFSTLTVSNMSPEDSSIYLCSAGTASNQPQHFGDGTRLSIL.

This chain joins TRBV11-2 and TRBJ2-7; possible D gene TRBD2, 6 bases. Germline CDR1 reads SGHAT; CDR2 reads FQNNGV. This CDR3 spans 13 amino acids. The germline V and J ends were trimmed by 6 bases and 3 bases, with 12 bases remaining between them. CDR3 region: CASSLTSFYEQYF. The CDR3 region has the DNA TGTGCCAGCAGTCTGACTAGTTTCTACGAGCAGTACTTC.

The J gene is TRBJ1-2, the V gene TRBV19; no firm D call. Germline assignment: CDR1 LNHDA and CDR2 SQIVND (reference sequence). This CDR3 region has 13 residues. Trimming stripped 3 bases from V and 4 bases from J, with 9 bases between. CDR3 sequence (DNA): TGTGCCAGTAGTATGAGAGGGAGCTATGGCTACACCTTC. Its translation: CASSMRGSYGYTF.

V is TRBV19 and J is TRBJ2-2; 9 bases align to TRBD1. CDR1 and CDR2 from the germline V gene are LNHDA and SQIVND (reference sequence). The CDR3 is 20 amino acids. V lost 3 bases to trimming and J lost 6 bases; unmatched junction nucleotides: 20. CDR3 region: CASSMVTHHGQGMLPGELFF. CDR3 nucleotides: TGTGCCAGTAGTATGGTAACCCACCATGGACAGGGGATGCTCCCCGGGGAGCTGTTTTTT.